This record looks at one TCR beta chain sequence and its context. Its antigen is not yet known. This entry comes from a study of T cells expressing NK-cell markers (TCRdb year 2020). In the study overall: About 8 donors provided sorted CD3+CD56+NKG2C+, CD3+CD56+NKG2C- and CD3+CD56-NKG2C+ T-cell subsets, whose TCR beta-chain repertoires were profiled. The eight sequenced donors were randomly selected healthy volunteers, three men and five women. Among the eight sequenced donors, seven were HCMV-seropositive and one was HCMV-seronegative. The libraries were sequenced on Illumina HiSeq 2000/2500, MiSeq or NextSeq, producing 2 x 150 bp reads.

The study at large found these results: Those dominant clonotypes were again the most abundant among CD3+CD56-NKG2C+ cells in a few donors, at roughly 28.3-65%. It remained unclear whether the expanded NKG2C-expressing T cell clones were specific for HCMV antigens. In more than five donors, the dominant CD3+CD56+NKG2C+ clonotypes were found to rank among the top 10 CD8+ clonotypes and to make up roughly 1.0-7.5% of CD8+ T cells.

To determine HCMV serostatus, a commercial ELISA kit was used to detect HCMV-specific IgG in serum. Peripheral blood mononuclear cells were isolated from blood by Ficoll density gradient centrifugation. The listed sequencing device is Illumina HiSeq 2000. 5'RACE template switching, by which a universal primer site and unique molecular identifiers were added, was used to make TCR beta cDNA libraries. Priming for cDNA synthesis came from the TCR beta constant segment, and two successive PCR amplification steps followed. The source study handled its data this way. MIGEC was used to demultiplex reads and group the reads by UMI, and MiTCR was used to assemble and quantify clonotypes. To remove erroneous sequences, TCR cDNA sequences were retained only when supported by two or more reads. The tcR package was used for downstream repertoire analysis, with clonotypes matched between fractions based on CDR3 nucleotide sequence plus V segment. VDJmatch was used to annotate antigen specificity against VDJdb, with one amino acid substitution allowed in CDR3. TCRdb reprocessed the reads and provides one entry for every CDR3 protein sequence; no DNA is given. The authors' filters were not applied to this entry. This sample's listing comprises 350,000 to 500,000 distinct CDR3 sequences. The ten largest make up less than 7.5% of the sample.

Its CDR3 holds 14 amino acids, cysteine through phenylalanine. This entry has no DNA. The sample consisted of blood T cells: a sorted CD56 or NKG2C T cell subset, CD4+ or CD8+ T cells, or bulk PBMC T cells (not recorded which). This clonotype originated in a woman between 18 and 69 years old in good health. Recombination connected TRBV12-3 or TRBV12-4 to TRBJ1-5; with no DNA, the TCRdb D assignment of TRBD1 cannot be verified. The CDR3 reads CASRSPGADQPQHF.